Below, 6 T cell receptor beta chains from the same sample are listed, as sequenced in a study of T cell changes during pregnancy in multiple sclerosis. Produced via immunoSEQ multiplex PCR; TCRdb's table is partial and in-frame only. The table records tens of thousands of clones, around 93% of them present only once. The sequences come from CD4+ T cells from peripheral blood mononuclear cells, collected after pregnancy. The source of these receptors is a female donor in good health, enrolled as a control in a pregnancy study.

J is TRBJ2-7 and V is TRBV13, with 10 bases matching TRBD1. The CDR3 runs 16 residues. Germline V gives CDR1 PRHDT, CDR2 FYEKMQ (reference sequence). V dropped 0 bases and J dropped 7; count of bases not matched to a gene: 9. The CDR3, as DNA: TGTGCCAGCAGCTTAGGCCGGGACAGGGGACTTTGGGAGCAGTACTTC. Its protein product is CASSLGRDRGLWEQYF.

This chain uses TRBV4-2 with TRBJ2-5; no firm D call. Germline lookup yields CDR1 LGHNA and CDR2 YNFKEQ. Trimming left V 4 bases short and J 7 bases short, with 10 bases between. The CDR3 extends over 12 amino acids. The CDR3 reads CASSRASSTQYF. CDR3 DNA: TGTGCCAGCAGCCGCGCGTCCTCGACCCAGTACTTC.

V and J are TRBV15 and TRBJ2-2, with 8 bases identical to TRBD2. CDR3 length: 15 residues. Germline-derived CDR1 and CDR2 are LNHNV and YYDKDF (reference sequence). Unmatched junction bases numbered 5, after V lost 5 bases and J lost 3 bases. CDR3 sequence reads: CATSRRGGDTGELFF. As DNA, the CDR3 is TGTGCCACCAGCCGCCGGGGGGGGGACACCGGGGAGCTGTTTTTT.

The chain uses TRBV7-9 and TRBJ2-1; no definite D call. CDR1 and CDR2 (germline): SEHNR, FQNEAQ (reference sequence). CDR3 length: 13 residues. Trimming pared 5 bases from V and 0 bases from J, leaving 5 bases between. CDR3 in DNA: TGTGCCAGCAGCATCAGCTCCTACAATGAGCAGTTCTTC. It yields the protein CASSISSYNEQFF.

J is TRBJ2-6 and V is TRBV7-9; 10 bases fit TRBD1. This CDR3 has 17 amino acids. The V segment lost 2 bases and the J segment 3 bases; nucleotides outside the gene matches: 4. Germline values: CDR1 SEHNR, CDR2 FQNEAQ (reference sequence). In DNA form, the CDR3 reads TGTGCCAGCAGCTTATCGGACAGGGGGAGTGGGGCCAACGTCCTGACTTTC. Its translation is CASSLSDRGSGANVLTF.

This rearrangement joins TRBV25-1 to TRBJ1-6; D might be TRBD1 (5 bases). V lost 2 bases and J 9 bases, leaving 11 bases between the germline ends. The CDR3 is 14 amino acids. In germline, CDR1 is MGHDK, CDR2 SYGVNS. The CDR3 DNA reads TGTGCCAGCAGTGAAGCGAGGGACTCTTCACCCCTCCACTTT. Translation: CASSEARDSSPLHF.